The next 17 T cell receptor beta chains were all read from a single sample in a study of blood T cell repertoires in COVID-19. TCRdb keeps only in-frame clones here, not all; method: immunoSEQ multiplex PCR. The sample shows over 250,000 clones, 88% of them seen only once. The sample comprised PBMCs or T cells enriched from blood (not recorded which). The receptors derive from a woman aged 60-70 years in a cohort exposed to, infected with or recovered from COVID-19 (not recorded which).

CDR3 coding DNA: TGTGCCAGTAGTATGACAGGCAATCAGCCCCAGCATTTT. Translation: CASSMTGNQPQHF. The chain carries TRBV12-3 or TRBV12-4 and TRBJ1-5; possibly TRBD1 for D (5 bases). V shed 9 bases and J shed 2 bases, with 11 bases lying between them. This CDR3 contains 13 residues.

The chain employs TRBV10-2 and TRBJ2-3, with TRBD2 identical over 12 bases. This CDR3 has 16 amino acids. J was trimmed by 0 bases and V by 10 bases; bases with no gene match: 8. Germline CDR1 is WSHSY and CDR2 is SAAADI. In nucleotides, the CDR3 is TGCGCCACCCGACTAGCGGGAGCATCTAGCACAGATACGCAGTATTTT. This codes for CATRLAGASSTDTQYF.

The V and J genes are TRBV24-1 and TRBJ2-2; TRBD2 aligns across 8 bases. J lost 5 bases, V lost 0 bases, and 1 base had no gene match. The germline V gene has CDR1 KGHDR and CDR2 SFDVKD. The length of the CDR3 is 15 residues. The CDR3 sequence is CATSDLASGTGELFF. In DNA, the CDR3 is TGTGCCACCAGTGATTTGGCTAGCGGGACCGGGGAGCTGTTTTTT.

CDR3 protein: CASSPQGQGDYGYTF. CDR3 in DNA: TGTGCCAGTAGTCCCCAAGGACAGGGGGACTATGGCTACACCTTC. The rearrangement links TRBV19 to TRBJ1-2, with 10 bases fitting TRBD1. Germline CDR1 is LNHDA and CDR2 is SQIVND (reference sequence). This CDR3 spans 15 amino acids. Unmatched junction bases numbered 6, after V lost 5 bases and J lost 3 bases. The entire variable domain, with the rest obtained from reference TRBV19 and TRBJ1-2, is as follows: DGGITQSPKYLFRKEGQNVTLSCEQNLNHDAMYWYRQDPGQGLRLIYYSQIVNDFQKGDIAEGYSVSREKKESFPLTVTSAQKNPTAFYLCASSPQGQGDYGYTFGSGTRLTVV.

The CDR3 DNA reads as TGTGCCAGCAGCTTCGGGACAGTCTCCTACAATGAGCAGTTCTTC. This codes for CASSFGTVSYNEQFF. This chain joins TRBV7-2 and TRBJ2-1, with 7 bases matching TRBD1. Germline-derived CDR1 and CDR2 are SGHTA and FQGNSA. The CDR3 runs 15 residues. The junction had 2 bases not matched to a gene; V was cut back by 3 bases and J by 0 bases.

This chain uses TRBV6-5 with TRBJ1-5, with 7 bases that match TRBD1. The CDR3 spans 15 residues. The germline V gene has CDR1 MNHEY and CDR2 SVGAGI. V dropped 6 bases and J dropped 9; count of bases not matched to a gene: 14. For the CDR3, the DNA is TGTGCCAGCAGGCAGTTCGACAGGGTGGCAGGGCCCCAGCATTTT. Protein product: CASRQFDRVAGPQHF.

The rearrangement joins TRBV27 to TRBJ2-2; 14 nucleotides match TRBD2. CDR3 length equals 17 residues. CDR1 is MNHEY, CDR2 SMNVEV, per germline (reference sequence). J was trimmed by 4 bases and V by 8 bases; bases with no gene match: 9. The CDR3 protein is CASATSGRDMSTGELFF. The CDR3 nucleotides are TGTGCCAGCGCGACTAGCGGGAGGGATATGTCCACCGGGGAGCTGTTTTTT.

V usage is TRBV27 and J usage is TRBJ1-2; 10 bases line up with TRBD1. The CDR3 extends over 16 amino acids. The junction had 5 bases not matched to a gene; V was cut back by 0 bases and J by 4 bases. Germline-derived CDR1 and CDR2 are MNHEY and SMNVEV (reference sequence). The CDR3 loop is CASSLSGQGGSYGYTF. The DNA for the CDR3 is TGTGCCAGCAGTTTATCCGGACAGGGGGGGTCCTATGGCTACACCTTC.

This clone came up once. The chain has TRBV27 and TRBJ2-7, with D possibly TRBD1 on 6 matching bases. This CDR3 spans 16 amino acids. V was shortened by 3 bases and J by 2 bases, with 17 bases between the two germline ends. The germline CDR1 and CDR2 sequences are MNHEY and SMNVEV (reference sequence). The DNA for the CDR3 is TGTGCCAGCAGTTTTTCGGCAGGGGAGACGGCCTACGAGCAGTACTTC. It encodes CASSFSAGETAYEQYF.

The chain is built from TRBV2 and TRBJ2-3, with 11 bases lining up with TRBD2. The CDR3 consists of 16 residues. V was pared by 6 bases and J by 2 bases, with 7 bases of the junction left unmatched. CDR1 is SNHLY and CDR2 is FYNNEI in the germline V gene. The chain's CDR3 is CASSRRLAGNTDTQYF. The CDR3, as DNA: TGTGCCAGCAGCCGAAGACTAGCGGGAAACACAGATACGCAGTATTTT.

This clone was found a few times. The CDR3 sequence: CASRGTGGEDGYTF. The CDR3 DNA is TGTGCCAGTAGGGGGACAGGGGGCGAGGATGGCTACACCTTC. V is TRBV19 and J is TRBJ1-2, with TRBD1 matching 12 bases. The length of the CDR3 is 14 residues. The germline V gene encodes CDR1 LNHDA and CDR2 SQIVND (reference sequence). V dropped 6 bases and J dropped 6; count of bases not matched to a gene: 5.

V usage is TRBV9 and J usage is TRBJ1-4; maybe TRBD1 (6 bases). In germline, CDR1 is SGDLS, CDR2 YYNGEE. This CDR3 is 13 amino acids long. Trimming removed 3 bases from V and 6 bases from J, with 9 bases in between. This CDR3 reads CASSDQGYEKLFF. The CDR3 DNA sequence: TGTGCCAGCAGCGACCAGGGGTATGAAAAACTGTTTTTT.

V gene TRBV7-3 combines with J gene TRBJ2-1, with 14 bases matching TRBD2. V was pared by 5 bases and J by 16 bases, with 10 bases of the junction left unmatched. CDR3 length: 14 residues. Germline lookup yields CDR1 SGHTA and CDR2 FQGTGA. The CDR3: CASSPTGLAGAAFF. The CDR3 nucleotides read TGTGCCAGCAGCCCCACGGGACTAGCGGGAGCCGCATTCTTC.

The chain combines TRBV2 with TRBJ2-3, with TRBD2 matching over 7 bases. The germline CDR1 and CDR2 sequences are SNHLY and FYNNEI. This CDR3 contains 14 residues. V lost 8 bases and J lost 4; bases outside the gene matches: 9. CDR3 bases: TGTGCCAGCGCGGGAGACGCCAGCGCAGATACGCAGTATTTT. Residues: CASAGDASADTQYF.

The gene calls are TRBV5-6 and TRBJ2-7; 8 nucleotides align to TRBD2. Germline V gene lookup returns CDR1 SGHDT and CDR2 YYEEEE. V trimming: 2 bases; J trimming: 2 bases; junction bases outside the gene matches: 3. The CDR3 length is 14 residues. In nucleotides, the CDR3 is TGTGCCAGCAGCTTCCTAGCGGGTACCTACGAGCAGTACTTC. Its translation: CASSFLAGTYEQYF.

The genes are TRBV7-3 and TRBJ1-2; D may be TRBD1 (5 bases). Germline V gene data show CDR1 as SGHTA and CDR2 as FQGTGA. CDR3 length equals 15 residues. Between the trimmed V and J ends, which lost 5 bases and 5 bases, there was a span of 18 bases. DNA for the CDR3: TGTGCCAGCAGCAACGACATTGAGGGGAGGTATGGCTACACCTTC. Protein: CASSNDIEGRYGYTF.

DNA for the CDR3: TGTGCCATCAGCCCTTATGGACAGGGCCCAGATACGCAGTATTTT. This gives the protein CAISPYGQGPDTQYF. The genes are TRBV10-3 and TRBJ2-3, with 8 bases fitting TRBD1. The germline V gene has CDR1 ENHRY and CDR2 SYGVKD. The CDR3 loop spans 15 amino acids. The ends lost 6 bases at V and 4 bases at J; junction bases unmatched: 9.